Below, one TCR beta chain is given with its context. Its antigen is unidentified. Clones were sequenced by immunoSEQ multiplex PCR, and TCRdb holds only the in-frame ones, with some missing. The sample shows 100,000 to 150,000 clones, 88% of them seen only once. These data come from a study of cytomegalovirus exposure and HLA in healthy donors. Study results and caveats: Associated with cytomegalovirus, according to the listing, were 150 to 200 TCR beta chains. Most observed TCR sequences were rare, whereas some public TCRs were detected in many donors.

V was clipped by 7 bases and J by 6 bases, with 22 bases between them. The V gene's germline CDR1 is ENHRY and CDR2 SYGVKD. The CDR3 covers 15 residues. Sequencing used PBMCs. The sequence came from a man aged 25-45 years in good health and CMV-seronegative. The rearrangement uses TRBV10-3 and TRBJ2-7, with D possibly matching TRBD1 (6 bases). The CDR3 nucleotides read TGTGCCATCATGTCTGAGGGACACGGGGTCTCCGAGCAGTACTTC. It encodes CAIMSEGHGVSEQYF.